This T cell receptor (beta chain) was recorded in a study of beta chain features in type 1 diabetes. Study information: The study found patients and healthy donors alike in age, gender and cell yields.

In regard to this clone: Its antigen is unidentified.

Expressed TCRB transcripts were sequenced because the isolated RNA had all been reverse transcribed beforehand. The average read count of naive, central memory and regulatory T cell samples was approximately 3.9 million. The repertoire was sequenced with immunoSEQ multiplex PCR; TCRdb's copy has only in-frame clones and lacks some. The sample lists over 200,000 clones; roughly a tenth were seen once. Study-wide points: All four CD4+ subsets of Type 1 diabetes patients contained TCRB CDR3s that were moderately but significantly shorter. Unsettled here was the matter of whether HLA type influences TCRB rearrangement.

V trimming: 4 bases; J trimming: 4 bases; junction bases outside the gene matches: 5. Germline V gene lookup returns CDR1 MNHEY and CDR2 SVGAGI. The CDR3 extends over 14 amino acids. Per donor, one heparinised blood draw averaged roughly 110 mL. V gene TRBV6-5 combines with J gene TRBJ2-7; TRBD1 matches at 9 bases. The sequenced material came from naive CD4+ T cells from blood. This sequence originates from a man in his thirties or forties with type 1 diabetes. CDR3 sequence (DNA): TGTGCCAGCAGTTTCCAGGACAGGGGTTACGAGCAGTACTTC. Translating it yields CASSFQDRGYEQYF.